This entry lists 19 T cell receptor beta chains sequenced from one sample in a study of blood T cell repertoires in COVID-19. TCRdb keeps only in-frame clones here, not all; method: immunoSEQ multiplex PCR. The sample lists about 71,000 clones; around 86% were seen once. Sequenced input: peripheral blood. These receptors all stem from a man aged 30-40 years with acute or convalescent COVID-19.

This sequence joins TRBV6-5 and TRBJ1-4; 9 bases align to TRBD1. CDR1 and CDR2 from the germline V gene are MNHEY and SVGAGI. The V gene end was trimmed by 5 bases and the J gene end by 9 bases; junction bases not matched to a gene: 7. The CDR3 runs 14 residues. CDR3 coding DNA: TGTGCCAGCAGTCGTACCGGGACAGGGAAAAAACTGTTTTTT. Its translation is CASSRTGTGKKLFF.

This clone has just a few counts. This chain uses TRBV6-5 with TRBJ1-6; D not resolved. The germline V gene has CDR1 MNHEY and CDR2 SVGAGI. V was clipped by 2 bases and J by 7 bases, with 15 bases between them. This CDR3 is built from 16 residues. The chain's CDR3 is CASSYRVDLRNSPLHF. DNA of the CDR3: TGTGCCAGCAGTTACAGGGTGGACTTGAGGAATTCACCCCTCCACTTT.

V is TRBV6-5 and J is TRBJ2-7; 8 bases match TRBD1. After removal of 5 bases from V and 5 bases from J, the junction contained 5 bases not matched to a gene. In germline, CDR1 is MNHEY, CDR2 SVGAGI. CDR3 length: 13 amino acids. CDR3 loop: CASSRDRLNEQYF. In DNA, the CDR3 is TGTGCCAGCAGTCGGGACAGGCTAAACGAGCAGTACTTC.

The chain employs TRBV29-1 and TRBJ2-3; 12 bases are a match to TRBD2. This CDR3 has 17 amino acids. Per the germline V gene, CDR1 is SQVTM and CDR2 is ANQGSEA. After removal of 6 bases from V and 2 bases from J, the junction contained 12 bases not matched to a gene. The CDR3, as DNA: TGCAGCGTCCATCCGGCGACTAGCGGGAGACTCACAGATACGCAGTATTTT. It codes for CSVHPATSGRLTDTQYF.

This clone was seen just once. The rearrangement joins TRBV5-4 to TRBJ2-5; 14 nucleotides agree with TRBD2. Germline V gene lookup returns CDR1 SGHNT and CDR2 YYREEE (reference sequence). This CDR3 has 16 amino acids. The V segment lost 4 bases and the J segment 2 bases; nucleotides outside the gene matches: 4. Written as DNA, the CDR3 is TGTGCCAGCAGCCGGGGACTAGCGGGGGTACAAGAGACCCAGTACTTC. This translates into CASSRGLAGVQETQYF.

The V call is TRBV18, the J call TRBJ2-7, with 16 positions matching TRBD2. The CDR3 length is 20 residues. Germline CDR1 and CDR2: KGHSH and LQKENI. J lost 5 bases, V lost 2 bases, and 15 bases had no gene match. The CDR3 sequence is CASSPMGTSGRANALHEQYF. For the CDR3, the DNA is TGTGCCAGCTCACCAATGGGGACTAGCGGGAGGGCCAACGCTCTCCACGAGCAGTACTTC. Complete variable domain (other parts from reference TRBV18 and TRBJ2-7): NAGVMQNPRHLVRRRGQEARLRCSPMKGHSHVYWYRQLPEEGLKFMVYLQKENIIDESGMPKERFSAEFPKEGPSILRIQQVVRGDSAAYFCASSPMGTSGRANALHEQYFGPGTRLTVT.

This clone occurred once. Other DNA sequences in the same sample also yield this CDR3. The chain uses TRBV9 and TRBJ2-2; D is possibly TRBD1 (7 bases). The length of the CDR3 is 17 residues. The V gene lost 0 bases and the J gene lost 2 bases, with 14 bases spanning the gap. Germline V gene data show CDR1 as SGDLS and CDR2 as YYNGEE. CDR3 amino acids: CASSVDPTGTNTGELFF. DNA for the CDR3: TGTGCCAGCAGCGTAGACCCGACAGGGACTAACACCGGGGAGCTGTTTTTT.

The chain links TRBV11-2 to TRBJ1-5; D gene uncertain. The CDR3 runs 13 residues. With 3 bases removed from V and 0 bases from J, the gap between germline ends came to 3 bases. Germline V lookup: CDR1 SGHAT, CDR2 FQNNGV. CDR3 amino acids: CASSFRSNQPQHF. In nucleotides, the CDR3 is TGTGCCAGCAGCTTTCGTAGCAATCAGCCCCAGCATTTT.

CDR3 bases: TGTGCCAGCAGTCGGGACAGGGAGGGAAACACCATATATTTT. Protein product: CASSRDREGNTIYF. The chain employs TRBV6-5 and TRBJ1-3; 9 bases agree with TRBD1. The CDR3 has 14 residues. Unmatched junction bases numbered 3, after V lost 5 bases and J lost 4 bases. Germline CDR1 and CDR2: MNHEY and SVGAGI.

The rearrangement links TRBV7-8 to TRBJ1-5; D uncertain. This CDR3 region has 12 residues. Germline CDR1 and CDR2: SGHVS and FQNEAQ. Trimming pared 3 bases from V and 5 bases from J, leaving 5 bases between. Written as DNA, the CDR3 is TGTGCCAGCAGCTTTCCGGATCAGCCCCAGCATTTT. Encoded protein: CASSFPDQPQHF.

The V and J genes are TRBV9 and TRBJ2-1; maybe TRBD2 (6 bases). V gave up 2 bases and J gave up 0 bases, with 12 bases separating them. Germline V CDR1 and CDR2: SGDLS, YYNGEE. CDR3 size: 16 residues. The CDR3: CASSVLADSSYNEQFF. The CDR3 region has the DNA TGTGCCAGCAGCGTTTTAGCGGATAGCTCCTACAATGAGCAGTTCTTC.

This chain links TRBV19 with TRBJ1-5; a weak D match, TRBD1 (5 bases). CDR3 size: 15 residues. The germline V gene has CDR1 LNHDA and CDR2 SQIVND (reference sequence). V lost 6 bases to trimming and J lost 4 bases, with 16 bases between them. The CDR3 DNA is TGTGCCAGTAGAACCCCGGGACTGCTAAATCAGCCCCAGCATTTT. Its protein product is CASRTPGLLNQPQHF. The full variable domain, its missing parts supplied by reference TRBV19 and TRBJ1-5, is DGGITQSPKYLFRKEGQNVTLSCEQNLNHDAMYWYRQDPGQGLRLIYYSQIVNDFQKGDIAEGYSVSREKKESFPLTVTSAQKNPTAFYLCASRTPGLLNQPQHFGDGTRLSIL.

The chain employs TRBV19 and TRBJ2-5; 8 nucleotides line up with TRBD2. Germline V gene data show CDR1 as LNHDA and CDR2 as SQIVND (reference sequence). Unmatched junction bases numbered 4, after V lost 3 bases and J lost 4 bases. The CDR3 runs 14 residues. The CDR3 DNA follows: TGTGCCAGTAGTATCTGGACTAGCCCAGAGACCCAGTACTTC. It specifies CASSIWTSPETQYF.

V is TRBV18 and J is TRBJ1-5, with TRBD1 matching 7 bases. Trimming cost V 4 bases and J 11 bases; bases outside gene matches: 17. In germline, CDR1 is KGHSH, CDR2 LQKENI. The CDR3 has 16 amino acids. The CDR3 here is CASSLGTALTGSAQHF. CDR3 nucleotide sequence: TGTGCCAGCTCACTAGGGACAGCCTTAACGGGGTCAGCCCAGCATTTT.

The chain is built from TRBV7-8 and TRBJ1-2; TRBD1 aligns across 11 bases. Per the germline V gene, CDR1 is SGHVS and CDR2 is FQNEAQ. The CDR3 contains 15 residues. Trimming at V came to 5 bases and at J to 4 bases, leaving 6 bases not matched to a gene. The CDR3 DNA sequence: TGTGCCAGCAGCCACAGGACAGGGGGCCCCTATGGCTACACCTTC. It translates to CASSHRTGGPYGYTF.

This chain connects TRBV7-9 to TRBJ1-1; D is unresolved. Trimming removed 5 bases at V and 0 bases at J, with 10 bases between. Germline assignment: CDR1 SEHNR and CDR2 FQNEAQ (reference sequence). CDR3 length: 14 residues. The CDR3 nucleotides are TGTGCCAGCAGCCTCGAGACACTGAACACTGAAGCTTTCTTT. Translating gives CASSLETLNTEAFF.

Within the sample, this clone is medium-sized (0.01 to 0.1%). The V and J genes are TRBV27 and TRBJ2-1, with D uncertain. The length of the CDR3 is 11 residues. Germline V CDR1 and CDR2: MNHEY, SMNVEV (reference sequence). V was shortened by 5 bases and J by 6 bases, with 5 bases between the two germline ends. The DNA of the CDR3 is TGTGCCAGCAGTGGAGTCAATGAGCAGTTCTTC. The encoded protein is CASSGVNEQFF.

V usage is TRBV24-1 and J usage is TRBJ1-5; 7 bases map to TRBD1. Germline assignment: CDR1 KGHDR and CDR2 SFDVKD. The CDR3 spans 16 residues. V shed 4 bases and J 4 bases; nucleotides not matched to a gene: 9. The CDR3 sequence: CATSEEKTGANQPQHF. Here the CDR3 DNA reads TGTGCCACCAGTGAGGAGAAAACAGGGGCGAATCAGCCCCAGCATTTT.

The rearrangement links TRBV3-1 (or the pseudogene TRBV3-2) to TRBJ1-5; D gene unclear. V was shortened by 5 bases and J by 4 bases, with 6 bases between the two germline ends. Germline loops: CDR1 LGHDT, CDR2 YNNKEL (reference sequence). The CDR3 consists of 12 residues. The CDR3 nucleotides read TGTGCCAGCAGCGCAGGAAATCAGCCCCAGCATTTT. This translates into CASSAGNQPQHF.